The rows below give T cell receptor beta chains drawn from one sample of a study of control samples from healthy donors and cancer patients. Assay: immunoSEQ multiplex PCR; the TCRdb copy retains only in-frame clones and omits some. This table has about 95,000 clones, 88% appearing once. The sequenced material came from blood. These receptors were taken from a woman in her sixties or seventies in good health. Both conserved end residues are part of each CDR3. A D gene is named only where the DNA matches it firmly.

J gene | V gene | CDR3 length | D gene | CDR3 protein
TRBJ1-4 | TRBV15 | 16 | - | CATSTLIGLNKEKLFF
TRBJ1-6 | TRBV2 | 15 | TRBD1 | CASSELMTGNSPLHF
TRBJ2-1 | TRBV13 | 16 | TRBD1 | CASSLWGQGGIGEQFF
TRBJ1-2 | TRBV6-5 | 15 | - | CASSPVGGGVYGYTF
TRBJ1-5 | TRBV6-1 | 14 | - | CASSEAAIVQPQHF
TRBJ1-1 | TRBV19 | 15 | TRBD1 | CASSIVGTGATEAFF
TRBJ2-5 | TRBV2 | 13 | - | CASSASGMGAQYF
TRBJ2-1 | TRBV18 | 16 | TRBD2 | CASSRPPLAEYNEQFF
TRBJ2-5 | TRBV12-3/TRBV12-4 | 12 | - | CAIGESQETQYF
TRBJ1-6 | TRBV6-1 | 15 | TRBD1 | CASSEGTGSNSPLHF
TRBJ1-2 | TRBV21-1 | 20 | - | CASSKANRDRGDKINYGYTF
TRBJ1-2 | TRBV4-3 | 15 | TRBD1 | CASSQDSSRGSSYTF
TRBJ2-2 | TRBV24-1 | 16 | - | CATSDSGTPNTGELFF
TRBJ1-1 | TRBV9 | 15 | - | CASSVAEGWGGEAFF
TRBJ2-3 | TRBV14 | 12 | - | CASSPPSDTQYF
TRBJ2-5 | TRBV7-2 | 13 | - | CASSPRVETTQYF
TRBJ2-7 | TRBV6-5 | 13 | - | CASSPRGSYEQYF
TRBJ1-5 | TRBV18 | 12 | - | CASSPGTQPQHF
TRBJ2-5 | TRBV6-5 | 13 | - | CASSSSGRETQYF
TRBJ2-7 | TRBV20-1 | 11 | - | CSAPSNYEQYF
TRBJ1-1 | TRBV7-9 | 12 | - | CASSSQNTEAFF
TRBJ1-1 | TRBV6-1 | 14 | - | CASREGSANTEAFF
TRBJ2-7 | TRBV2 | 12 | - | CASTRDAYEQYF
TRBJ1-1 | TRBV30 | 12 | - | CAWNRLNTEAFF
TRBJ2-1 | TRBV27 | 15 | - | CASSPADRSYNEQFF
TRBJ1-1 | TRBV6-5 | 15 | TRBD1 | CASSRRTGRNTEAFF
TRBJ1-6 | TRBV3-1/TRBV3-2 | 18 | TRBD1 | CASSSRDRGGSYNSPLHF
TRBJ1-5 | TRBV27 | 15 | TRBD1 | CASSVRQGTNQPQHF
TRBJ1-1 | TRBV11-2 | 17 | - | CASSLDEGPPMNTEAFF
TRBJ1-2 | TRBV7-2 | 14 | - | CASSEQASNYGYTF
TRBJ1-2 | TRBV7-2 | 13 | TRBD1 | CASRGTGRFGYTF
TRBJ1-1 | TRBV7-2 | 14 | TRBD1 | CASSFGGGRTEAFF
TRBJ1-4 | TRBV19 | 14 | TRBD1 | CASSMGQFNEKLFF
TRBJ1-2 | TRBV12-3/TRBV12-4 | 13 | - | CASSLGSSPTSAF
TRBJ1-6 | TRBV2 | 14 | - | CASKGDRDNSPLHF
TRBJ1-6 | TRBV6-1 | 14 | - | CASSEARVVSPLHF
TRBJ2-1 | TRBV19 | 15 | - | CASSIAGLAANEQFF
TRBJ2-4 | TRBV11-3 | 13 | - | CASSATSRGIQYF
TRBJ2-7 | TRBV6-5 | 14 | - | CASRGGAQPYEQYF
TRBJ2-1 | TRBV5-6 | 15 | - | CASSTRGHQAKEQFF
TRBJ1-3 | TRBV10-1 | 13 | - | CATSVDIGNTIYF
TRBJ1-6 | TRBV11-2 | 15 | - | CASRALGLSNSPLHF
TRBJ2-3 | TRBV19 | 16 | TRBD1 | CASSISGQGSTDTQYF
TRBJ1-1 | TRBV5-5 | 14 | TRBD1 | CASSPTGLGTEAFF
TRBJ1-1 | TRBV7-2 | 15 | TRBD1 | CASSSRQGGNTEAFF
TRBJ1-1 | TRBV2 | 14 | TRBD1 | CASMTGQGHTEAFF
TRBJ2-3 | TRBV3-1/TRBV3-2 | 16 | TRBD2 | CASSQDERGGPDTQYF
TRBJ1-2 | TRBV2 | 12 | TRBD1 | CASRVGQGGYTF
TRBJ1-2 | TRBV27 | 15 | TRBD1 | CASSLTGQGNYGYTF
TRBJ2-2 | TRBV5-1 | 15 | - | CASSLVAGRTGELFF
TRBJ1-1 | TRBV2 | 15 | - | CASRTDHYMNTEAFF
TRBJ1-1 | TRBV6-2/TRBV6-3 | 13 | - | CASSYVRVTEAFF
TRBJ1-1 | TRBV5-4 | 15 | - | CASSSDVAVSTEAFF
TRBJ2-3 | TRBV5-1 | 16 | TRBD2 | CASSLAGRGGPDTQYF
TRBJ2-7 | TRBV27 | 15 | TRBD1 | CASRDRVMSGYEQYF
TRBJ1-6 | TRBV9 | 15 | - | CASSLSSLVDSPLHF
TRBJ2-2 | TRBV2 | 15 | - | CASSERQLGIGELFF
TRBJ2-1 | TRBV5-6 | 15 | TRBD2 | CASSLAGGPHNEQFF
TRBJ1-6 | TRBV6-6 | 17 | - | CASSPLGSSSYNSPLHF